What follows describes a single TCR beta chain. Its antigen is as yet unknown. The sample has other DNA sequences that encode this CDR3 too. Researchers ran the assay at a deep level. Profiling relied on immunoSEQ multiplex PCR, and the TCRdb table lists in-frame clones only, not all of them. The sample holds about 2.4 million clones; roughly 93% are singletons and the top ten take about 0.38%. This entry comes from a study of shared clonotypes between healthy human individuals. General study points: Non-shared clonotypes displayed generation probabilities falling below those of clonotypes present in all four donors.

The germline V gene encodes CDR1 KGHSH and CDR2 LQKENI. The V segment lost 1 base and the J segment 4 bases; nucleotides outside the gene matches: 3. The CDR3 totals 15 residues. The chain couples TRBV18 to TRBJ2-5; 10 nucleotides match TRBD1. The receptor's source is a young man in good health. Some clones in this sample may be carry-over from other donors' samples. Sequencing used naive CD4+ T cells from PBMCs. Noted subset: CD45RA+ positively selected. In DNA, the CDR3 is TGTGCCAGCTCACCACGGACAGGGGGGCGAGAGACCCAGTACTTC. Translating it yields CASSPRTGGRETQYF.